The next 2 T cell receptor beta chains were all read from a single sample in a study of cytomegalovirus exposure and HLA in healthy donors. Use of 60 Vbeta and 13 Jbeta primers characterized the PCR. TCRdb keeps only in-frame clones here, not all; method: immunoSEQ multiplex PCR. The table has about 130,000 clones, around 72% seen once; the top ten hold 4.3%. The material sequenced was PBMCs. Receptor source: a man aged 18 to 29 in good health and CMV-seropositive.

The CDR3 here is CASSQDWPPGLGAREQYF. CDR3 DNA: TGCGCCAGCAGCCAAGACTGGCCTCCGGGACTAGGGGCGCGCGAGCAGTACTTC. The V gene is TRBV4-1, the J gene TRBJ2-7; 8 bases match TRBD2. CDR3 length: 18 amino acids. Germline CDR1 is MGHRA and CDR2 is YSYEKL. With V trimmed by 0 bases and J by 6 bases, 16 bases remained unmatched.

CDR3 in amino acids: CASSEGGYQPQHF. The CDR3 DNA follows: TGTGCCAGCAGTGAAGGCGGATACCAGCCCCAGCATTTT. The chain links TRBV2 to TRBJ1-5; D is unresolved. Looked up from germline, CDR1 is SNHLY and CDR2 is FYNNEI. This CDR3 region has 13 residues. Trimming left V 1 base short and J 7 bases short, with 8 bases between.